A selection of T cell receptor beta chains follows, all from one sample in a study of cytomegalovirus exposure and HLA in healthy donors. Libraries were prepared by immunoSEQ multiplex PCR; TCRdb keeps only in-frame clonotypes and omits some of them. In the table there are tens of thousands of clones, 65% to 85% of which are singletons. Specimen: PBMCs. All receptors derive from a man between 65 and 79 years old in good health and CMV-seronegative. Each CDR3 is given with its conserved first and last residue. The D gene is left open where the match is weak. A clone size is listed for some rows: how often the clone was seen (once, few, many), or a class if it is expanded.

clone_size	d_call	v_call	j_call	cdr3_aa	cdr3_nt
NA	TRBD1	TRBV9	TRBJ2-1	CASSAPGQGAYNEQFF	TGTGCCAGCAGCGCTCCGGGACAGGGGGCTTACAATGAGCAGTTCTTC
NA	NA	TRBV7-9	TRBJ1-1	CSSNVDGGGNTEAFF	TGTTCCAGCAACGTGGACGGGGGGGGGAACACTGAAGCTTTCTTT
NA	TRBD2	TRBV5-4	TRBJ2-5	CASSGVPGLAGGFTKTQYF	TGTGCCAGCAGCGGGGTCCCGGGACTAGCGGGAGGGTTTACGAAGACCCAGTACTTC
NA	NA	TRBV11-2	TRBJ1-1	CASSLREAEAFF	TGTGCCAGCAGCTTGCGAGAAGCAGAAGCTTTCTTT
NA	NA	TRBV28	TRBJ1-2	CASSLGNGGYGYTF	TGTGCCAGCAGTTTAGGCAACGGAGGCTATGGCTACACCTTC
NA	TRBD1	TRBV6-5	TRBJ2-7	CASSPRTGYEQYF	TGTGCCAGCAGTCCTAGGACAGGCTACGAGCAGTACTTC
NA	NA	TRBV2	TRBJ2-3	CASSEAGAGEGPDTQYF	TGTGCCAGCAGTGAAGCGGGGGCGGGAGAGGGCCCAGATACGCAGTATTTT
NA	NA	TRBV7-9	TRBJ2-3	CASSSVLRVDTQYF	TGTGCCAGCAGCTCCGTACTCAGGGTAGATACGCAGTATTTT
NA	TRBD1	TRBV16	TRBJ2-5	CASSQSGQGEETQYF	TGTGCCAGCAGCCAATCGGGACAGGGGGAAGAGACCCAGTACTTC
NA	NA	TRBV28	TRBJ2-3	CASAGRTYKRVRSTDTQYF	TGTGCCAGCGCGGGGAGGACCTACAAGCGGGTACGTAGCACAGATACGCAGTATTTT
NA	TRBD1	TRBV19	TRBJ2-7	CASSIAGTGTYEQYF	TGTGCCAGTAGTATAGCCGGGACAGGAACCTACGAGCAGTACTTC
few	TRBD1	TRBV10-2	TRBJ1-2	CASRGQGRFVGYGYTF	TGCGCCAGCAGGGGACAGGGTCGGTTCGTGGGCTATGGCTACACCTTC
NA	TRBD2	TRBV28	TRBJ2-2	CASSTGGTSGITGELFF	TGTGCCAGCAGTACAGGAGGGACTAGCGGGATAACCGGGGAGCTGTTTTTT
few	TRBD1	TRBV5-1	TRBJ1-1	CASSRTGSGTEAFF	TGCGCCAGCAGCAGGACAGGGAGCGGCACTGAAGCTTTCTTT
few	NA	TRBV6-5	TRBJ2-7	CASSYSTDSGHEQYF	TGTGCCAGCAGTTATTCTACTGACAGTGGGCACGAGCAGTACTTC
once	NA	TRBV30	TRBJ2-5	CASELGGMQTQYF	TGTGCTTCTGAGCTGGGCGGGATGCAGACCCAGTACTTC
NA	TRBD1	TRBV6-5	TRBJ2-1	CASSFRDRGDEQFF	TGTGCCAGCAGTTTCCGGGACAGGGGCGATGAGCAGTTCTTC
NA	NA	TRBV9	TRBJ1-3	CASSVGFHGGGSGNTIYF	TGTGCCAGCAGCGTGGGGTTCCATGGTGGGGGCTCCGGAAACACCATATATTTT
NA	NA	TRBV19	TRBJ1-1	CASSSYLGAGDTEAFF	TGTGCCAGTAGTTCCTACTTAGGGGCGGGAGACACTGAAGCTTTCTTT
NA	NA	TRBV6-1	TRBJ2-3	CASSELTGTDTQYF	TGTGCCAGCAGTGAATTGACAGGCACAGATACGCAGTATTTT